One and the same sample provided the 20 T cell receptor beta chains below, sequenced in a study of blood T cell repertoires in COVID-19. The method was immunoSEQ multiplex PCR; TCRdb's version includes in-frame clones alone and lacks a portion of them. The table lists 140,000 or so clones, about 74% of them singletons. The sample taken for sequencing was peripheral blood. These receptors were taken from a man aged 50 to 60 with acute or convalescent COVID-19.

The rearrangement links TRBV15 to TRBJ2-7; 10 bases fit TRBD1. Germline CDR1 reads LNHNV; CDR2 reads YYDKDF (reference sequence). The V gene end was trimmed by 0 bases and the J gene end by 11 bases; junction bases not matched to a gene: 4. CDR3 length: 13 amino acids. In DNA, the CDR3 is TGTGCCACCAGCAGAGATTGGACAGGGGGAAAGTACTTC. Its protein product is CATSRDWTGGKYF.

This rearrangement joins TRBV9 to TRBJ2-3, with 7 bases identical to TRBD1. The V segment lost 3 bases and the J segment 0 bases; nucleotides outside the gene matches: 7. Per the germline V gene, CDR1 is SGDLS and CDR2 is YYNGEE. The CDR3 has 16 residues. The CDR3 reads CASSDTLTGSTDTQYF. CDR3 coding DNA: TGTGCCAGCAGCGACACTTTGACAGGGAGCACAGATACGCAGTATTTT.

CDR3 sequence: CASSLAKSRDFYEQYV. The CDR3 DNA follows: TGTGCCAGCAGCTTAGCAAAATCCCGGGACTTCTACGAGCAGTACGTC. The genes are TRBV7-9 and TRBJ2-7, with D tentatively TRBD2 (6 bases). V lost 0 bases to trimming and J lost 3 bases, with 15 bases between them. Germline-derived CDR1 and CDR2 are SEHNR and FQNEAQ (reference sequence). CDR3 length: 16 amino acids.

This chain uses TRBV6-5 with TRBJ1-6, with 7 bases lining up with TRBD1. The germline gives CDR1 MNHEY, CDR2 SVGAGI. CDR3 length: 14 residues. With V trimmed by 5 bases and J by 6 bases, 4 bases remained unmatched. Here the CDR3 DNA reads TGTGCCAGCAGTACCCGACAGGGTAATTCACCCCTCCACTTT. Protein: CASSTRQGNSPLHF.

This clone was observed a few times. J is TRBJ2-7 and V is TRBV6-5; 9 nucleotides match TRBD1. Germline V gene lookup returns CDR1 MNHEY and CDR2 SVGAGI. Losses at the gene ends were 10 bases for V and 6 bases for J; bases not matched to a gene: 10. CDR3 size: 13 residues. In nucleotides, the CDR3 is TGTGCCACTCTACCGGGACAGGGTACCGAGCAGTACGTC. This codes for CATLPGQGTEQYV.

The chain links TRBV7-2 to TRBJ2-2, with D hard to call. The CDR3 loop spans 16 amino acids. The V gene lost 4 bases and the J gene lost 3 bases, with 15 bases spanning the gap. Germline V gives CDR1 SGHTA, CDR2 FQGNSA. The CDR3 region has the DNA TGTGCCAGCAGCTCCCAGCGCGTCAGTTACACCGGGGAGCTGTTTTTT. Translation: CASSSQRVSYTGELFF.

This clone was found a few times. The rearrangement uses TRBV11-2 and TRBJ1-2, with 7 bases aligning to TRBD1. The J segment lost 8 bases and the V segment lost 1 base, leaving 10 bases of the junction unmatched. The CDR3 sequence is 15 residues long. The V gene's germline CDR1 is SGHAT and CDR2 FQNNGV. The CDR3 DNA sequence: TGTGCCAGCAGCTTAGGGTTCGAGGGGGCGGGCGGCTACACCTTC. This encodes CASSLGFEGAGGYTF.

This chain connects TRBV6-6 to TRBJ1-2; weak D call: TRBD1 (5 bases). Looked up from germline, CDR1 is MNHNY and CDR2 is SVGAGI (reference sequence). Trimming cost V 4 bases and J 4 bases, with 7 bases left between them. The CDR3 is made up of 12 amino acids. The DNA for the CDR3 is TGTGCCAGCAGTTCAGGGTCCTATGGCTACACCTTC. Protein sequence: CASSSGSYGYTF.

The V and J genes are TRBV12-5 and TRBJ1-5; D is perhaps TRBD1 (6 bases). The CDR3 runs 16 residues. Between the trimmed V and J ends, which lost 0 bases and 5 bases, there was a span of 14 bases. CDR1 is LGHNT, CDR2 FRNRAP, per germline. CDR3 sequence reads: CASGLVLGQGHQPQHF. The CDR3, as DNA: TGTGCTAGTGGTTTGGTACTTGGGCAGGGGCATCAGCCCCAGCATTTT.

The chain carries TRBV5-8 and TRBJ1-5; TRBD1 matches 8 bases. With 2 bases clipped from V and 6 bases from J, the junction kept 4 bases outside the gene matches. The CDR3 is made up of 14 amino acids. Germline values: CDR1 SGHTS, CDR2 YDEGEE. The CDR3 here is CASSFRGQGQPQHF. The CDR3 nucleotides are TGTGCCAGCAGCTTCAGGGGGCAGGGTCAGCCCCAGCATTTT.

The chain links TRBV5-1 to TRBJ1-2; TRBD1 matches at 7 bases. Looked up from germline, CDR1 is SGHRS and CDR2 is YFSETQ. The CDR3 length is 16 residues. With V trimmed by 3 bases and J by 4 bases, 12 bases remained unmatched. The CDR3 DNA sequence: TGCGCCAGCAGCTCCGGCTCTACAGGGGAAGGCTATGGCTACACCTTC. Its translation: CASSSGSTGEGYGYTF.

CDR3 nucleotides: TGTGCCAGTAGGGACAGGGGGCAAACTGAAGCTTTCTTT. This sequence encodes CASRDRGQTEAFF. V is TRBV19 and J is TRBJ1-1; 11 positions agree with TRBD1. Trimming removed 6 bases from V and 5 bases from J; junction bases left unmatched: 2. The CDR3 is 13 residues long. CDR1 LNHDA and CDR2 SQIVND come from the germline V gene (reference sequence).

The DNA for the CDR3 is TGTGCCAGTGGACAGGGGGGCTCTGGAAACACCATATATTTT. Protein: CASGQGGSGNTIYF. The chain is built from TRBV9 and TRBJ1-3, with 10 nucleotides matching TRBD1. This CDR3 has 14 amino acids. The V gene's germline CDR1 is SGDLS and CDR2 YYNGEE. V dropped 8 bases and J dropped 0; count of bases not matched to a gene: 2.

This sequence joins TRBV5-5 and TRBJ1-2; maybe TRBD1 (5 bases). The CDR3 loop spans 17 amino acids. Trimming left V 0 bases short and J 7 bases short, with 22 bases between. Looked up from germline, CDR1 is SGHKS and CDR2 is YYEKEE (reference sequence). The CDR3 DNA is TGTGCCAGCAGCTTGGAGGTGTCAGGGTATACGGAGTCTGGCTACACCTTC. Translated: CASSLEVSGYTESGYTF.

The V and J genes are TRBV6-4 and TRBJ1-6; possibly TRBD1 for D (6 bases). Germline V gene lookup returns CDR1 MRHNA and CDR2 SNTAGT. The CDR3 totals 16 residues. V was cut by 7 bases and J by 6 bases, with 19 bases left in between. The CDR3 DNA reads TGTGCCAGCAAAGGCACCCGACAGGCTTTTAATTCACCCCTCCACTTT. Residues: CASKGTRQAFNSPLHF.

The CDR3 here is CASSLESRGGVLQETQYF. In nucleotides, the CDR3 is TGTGCCAGCAGCTTAGAGTCTCGCGGGGGGGTACTCCAAGAGACCCAGTACTTC. The chain has TRBV7-8 and TRBJ2-5; 9 nucleotides agree with TRBD2. Germline V lookup: CDR1 SGHVS, CDR2 FQNEAQ. The CDR3 runs 18 residues. Trimming at V came to 1 base and at J to 1 base, leaving 10 bases not matched to a gene.

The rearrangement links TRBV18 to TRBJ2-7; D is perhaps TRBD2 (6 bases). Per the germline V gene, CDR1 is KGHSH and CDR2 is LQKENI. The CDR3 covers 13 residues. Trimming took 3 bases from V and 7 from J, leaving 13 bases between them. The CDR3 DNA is TGTGCCAGCTCACCCGGGAGTGGTGGAGAGCAGTACGTC. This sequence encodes CASSPGSGGEQYV.

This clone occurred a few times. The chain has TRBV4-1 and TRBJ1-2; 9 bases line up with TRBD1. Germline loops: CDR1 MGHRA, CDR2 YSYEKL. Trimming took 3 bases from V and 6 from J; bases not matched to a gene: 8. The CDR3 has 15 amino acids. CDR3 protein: CASSHTGTGTDGYTF. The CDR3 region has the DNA TGCGCCAGCAGCCATACCGGGACAGGGACGGATGGCTACACCTTC.

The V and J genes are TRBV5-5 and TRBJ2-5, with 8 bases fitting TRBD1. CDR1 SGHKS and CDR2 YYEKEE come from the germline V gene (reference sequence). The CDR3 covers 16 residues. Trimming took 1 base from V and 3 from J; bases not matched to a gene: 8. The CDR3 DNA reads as TGTGCCAGCAGCTTGAATCCGACAGGGGCCGAAGAGACCCAGTACTTC. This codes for CASSLNPTGAEETQYF. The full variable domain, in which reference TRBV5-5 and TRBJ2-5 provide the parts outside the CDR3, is DAGVTQSPTHLIKTRGQQVTLRCSPISGHKSVSWYQQVLGQGPQFIFQYYEKEERGRGNFPDRFSARQFPNYSSELNVNALLLGDSALYLCASSLNPTGAEETQYFGPGTRLLVL.

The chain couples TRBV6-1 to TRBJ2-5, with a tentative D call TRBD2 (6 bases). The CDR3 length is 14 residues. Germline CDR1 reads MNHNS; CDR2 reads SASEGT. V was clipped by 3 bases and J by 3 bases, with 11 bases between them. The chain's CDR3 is CASSDAGGKETQYF. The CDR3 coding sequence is TGTGCCAGCAGTGACGCCGGGGGAAAAGAGACCCAGTACTTC.